This paragraph reports one T cell receptor (beta chain). These data come from a study of blood T cell repertoires in COVID-19. Study at large: COVID-19 samples from acute and convalescent phases originated in the United States, Italy and Spain. Sample material is recorded as cDNA or gDNA derived from T cells, B-cell-depleted T cells, or PBMCs.

How the authors handled the data: For nucleated cells, counts were estimated from reference gene primer amplification. Method: immunoSEQ multiplex PCR; TCRdb's copy keeps in-frame clones and lacks some. The V and J calls and clone size come from that table; D and trimming were worked out from the DNA. Of more than 90,000 clones in the sample, about 92% were seen once. Trimming cost V 5 bases and J 0 bases, with 11 bases left between them. The CDR3 is 15 amino acids. Germline assignment: CDR1 SGHVS and CDR2 FNYEAQ. The chain links TRBV7-6 to TRBJ2-1, with a weak D call TRBD2 (6 bases). The sequencing sample was made of peripheral blood. The source of this sequence is a man aged 50 to 60 with active COVID-19. The CDR3 protein is CASSPPGVSYNEQFF. DNA of the CDR3: TGTGCCAGCAGCCCGCCGGGGGTCTCCTACAATGAGCAGTTCTTC.